This T cell receptor (beta chain) was found in a study of T cell responses to AZD1222 COVID-19 vaccine. Study-level information: Some second doses came at about 4 weeks and others at about 12 weeks; these were pooled.

Per germline, CDR1 KGHDR and CDR2 SFDVKD. The germline V and J ends were trimmed by 0 bases and 3 bases, with 4 bases remaining between them. The CDR3 covers 14 residues. General observations from the study: Females outnumbered males among donors, who were mostly white British; clonal diversity was possibly underestimated. Baseline seropositivity occurred in only a handful of AZD1222 recipients. None of the repertoires were sampled until the peak T cell response had passed.

This clone has just one count. What it binds is unknown. Measured with immunoSEQ multiplex PCR; TCRdb has only the in-frame clones, and not every one. The data hold 100,000 to 150,000 clones, with approximately 90% observed a single time. The specimen was peripheral blood, collected on day 0 of AZD1222 vaccination. This chain uses TRBV24-1 with TRBJ2-2, with unresolved D. This clonotype was obtained from an adult in good health. The CDR3 protein is CATSDLSDTGELFF. CDR3 sequence (DNA): TGTGCCACCAGTGATTTGTCGGACACCGGGGAGCTGTTTTTT.